The 18 T cell receptor beta chains listed next were all sequenced from one sample in a study of metastatic and nonmetastatic thyroid tumors. TCRdb re-called the PCR reads via MiXCR. The sample holds roughly 15,000 clones; about 28% are singletons and the top ten take 20% to 25%. None of the patients had undergone any treatment ahead of thyroid surgery. Sequencing was performed on tumor tissue. Source of these receptors: a female donor with papillary thyroid cancer or a benign thyroid nodule (not recorded which). Some clones in this sample may be carry-over from other donors' samples.

This clone was counted many times. The chain has TRBV6-2 or TRBV6-3 and TRBJ2-3; D call uncertain. V lost 5 bases and J 1 base, leaving 7 bases between the germline ends. The CDR3 covers 13 residues. CDR1 and CDR2 (germline): MNHEY, SVGEGT. Here the CDR3 DNA reads TGTGCCAGCAGTCCTCAGGGCACAGATACGCAGTATTTT. It specifies CASSPQGTDTQYF.

This clone was recorded many times. This may be a read error: a much more frequent sequence differs by one nucleotide. The same CDR3 arises from other DNA sequences in this sample as well. The V and J genes are TRBV27 and TRBJ2-2, with 13 bases matching TRBD2. V was pared by 6 bases and J by 0 bases, with 4 bases of the junction left unmatched. The germline V gene has CDR1 MNHEY and CDR2 SMNVEV (reference sequence). The CDR3 has 17 residues. This CDR3 is CASRPTSGGTNTGELFF. The CDR3 coding sequence is TGTGCCAGCAGGCCGACTAGCGGGGGGACGAACACCGGGGAGCTGTTTTTT.

Many counts were recorded for this clone. The gene calls are TRBV19 and TRBJ1-1, with D hard to call. The CDR3 covers 15 residues. From germline, CDR1 is LNHDA and CDR2 SQIVND (reference sequence). With 0 bases removed from V and 0 bases from J, the gap between germline ends came to 8 bases. Here the CDR3 DNA reads TGTGCCAGTAGTATAGACGCGGGGTTGAACACTGAAGCTTTCTTT. This sequence encodes CASSIDAGLNTEAFF.

With respect to this clone: A read error may be the cause here, since a much bigger clone is one base away. The genes are TRBV7-2 and TRBJ2-5; perhaps TRBD2 as D (6 bases). The V end was cut by 5 bases, the J end by 5 bases, with 15 bases between. CDR3 size: 14 residues. Per the germline V gene, CDR1 is SGHTA and CDR2 is FQGNSA. The CDR3 DNA reads as TGTGCCAGCAGCGCGGTCGGCGGGATGGAGACCCAGTACTTC. This codes for CASSAVGGMETQYF.

This chain connects TRBV20-1 to TRBJ2-7; possibly TRBD2 for D (5 bases). Germline V CDR1 and CDR2: DFQATT, SNEGSKA (reference sequence). The V and J ends lost 5 bases and 7 bases respectively, with 21 bases between them. This CDR3 comprises 14 residues. This CDR3 is CSAGNRGRVREQYF. The CDR3 DNA is TGCAGTGCTGGGAATAGAGGGAGAGTGAGGGAGCAGTACTTC.

This clone was counted ten times or more. The chain couples TRBV6-1 to TRBJ2-1, with a weak D call TRBD2 (6 bases). This CDR3 spans 11 amino acids. The germline CDR1 and CDR2 sequences are MNHNS and SASEGT. With 7 bases removed from V and 9 bases from J, the gap between germline ends came to 10 bases. The CDR3: CASTEAGEQFF. CDR3 bases: TGTGCCAGCACCGAAGCGGGTGAGCAGTTCTTC.

In its sample, this clone was seen many times. The rearrangement links TRBV5-1 to TRBJ2-7; 8 nucleotides line up with TRBD1. Germline V gene sequence: CDR1 SGHRS, CDR2 YFSETQ. Trimming at V came to 0 bases and at J to 2 bases, leaving 1 base not matched to a gene. This CDR3 has 14 residues. The CDR3 DNA reads as TGCGCCAGCAGCTTGGCAGGGGGCCCCTACGAGCAGTACTTC. It yields the protein CASSLAGGPYEQYF.

This clone occurred many times. The chain employs TRBV29-1 and TRBJ1-1; D unresolved. Trimming cost V 0 bases and J 2 bases, with 4 bases left between them. Germline V gene lookup returns CDR1 SQVTM and CDR2 ANQGSEA. The CDR3 spans 12 residues. The CDR3 here is CSVEDRNTEAFF. CDR3 coding DNA: TGCAGCGTTGAAGACCGCAACACTGAAGCTTTCTTT.

To note about this clone: Its ends do not fully match the called genes, so a read error is possible. This chain connects TRBV3-1 to TRBJ2-7; D remains unclear. Germline V gene lookup returns CDR1 LGHDT and CDR2 YNNKEL (reference sequence). This CDR3 region has 12 residues. CDR3 sequence reads: CASIQDRYEQYF. CDR3 DNA sequence: TGTGCCAGCATCCAAGACCGTTACGAGCAGTACTTC.

This clone was observed at least ten times. This chain links TRBV29-1 with TRBJ2-6; possibly TRBD2 for D (6 bases). CDR3 length: 14 residues. Germline CDR1 reads SQVTM; CDR2 reads ANQGSEA. The ends were cut back, 4 bases at V and 2 bases at J, with 9 bases in the middle. CDR3 coding DNA: TGCAGCGTTGTTGGGGGGACTGGGGCCAACGTCCTGACTTTC. This translates into CSVVGGTGANVLTF.

The V and J genes are TRBV9 and TRBJ2-1; D remains unclear. CDR3 length: 15 residues. The germline CDR1 and CDR2 sequences are SGDLS and YYNGEE. V lost 4 bases, J lost 0 bases, and 11 bases lay in between. The CDR3 DNA reads TGTGCCAGCAGCCTTCATGGCGCCTCCTACAATGAGCAGTTCTTC. Translated: CASSLHGASYNEQFF.

This clone was seen many times. V and J are TRBV5-1 and TRBJ1-2, with a weak D call TRBD1 (5 bases). This CDR3 comprises 15 residues. Trimming stripped 5 bases from V and 8 bases from J, with 22 bases between. Germline V gene sequence: CDR1 SGHRS, CDR2 YFSETQ. The CDR3 sequence is CASRDRGLKLGGYTF. The DNA for the CDR3 is TGCGCCAGCAGAGATAGGGGACTCAAACTTGGGGGCTACACCTTC.

This clone was seen many times. This chain joins TRBV20-1 and TRBJ1-2; TRBD1 might be the D (5 bases). Germline values: CDR1 DFQATT, CDR2 SNEGSKA (reference sequence). The CDR3 runs to 13 residues. With 2 bases removed from V and 8 bases from J, the gap between germline ends came to 15 bases. The CDR3 DNA sequence: TGCAGTGCTAGATCTGAGGGACGGGGAGGCTACACCTTC. Its translation is CSARSEGRGGYTF.

The CDR3 spells CSARLLLGLGVFYEQFF. CDR3 DNA: TGCAGTGCTAGATTATTGCTGGGGTTAGGTGTGTTCTATGAGCAGTTCTTC. The chain is built from TRBV20-1 and TRBJ2-1; the D is unclear. Trimming pared 2 bases from V and 8 bases from J, leaving 25 bases between. Germline V gene lookup returns CDR1 DFQATT and CDR2 SNEGSKA (reference sequence). The CDR3 spans 17 residues.

This clone was recorded many times. This may be a read error, as it is one base from a much larger clone. V usage is TRBV19 and J usage is TRBJ1-1, with D uncertain. The CDR3 contains 14 residues. Between the trimmed V and J ends, which lost 2 bases and 4 bases, there was a span of 11 bases. Germline V CDR1 and CDR2: LNHDA, SQIVND (reference sequence). CDR3 protein: CASSIRPGSTEAFF. CDR3 DNA sequence: TGTGCCAGTAGTATACGTCCGGGGAGCACTGAAGCTTTCTTT.

This clone is termed medium-sized. The genes are TRBV29-1 and TRBJ1-2, with D perhaps matching TRBD1 (6 bases). V was trimmed by 2 bases and J by 6 bases, leaving 13 bases between them. The CDR3 runs to 13 residues. CDR1 SQVTM and CDR2 ANQGSEA come from the germline V gene. The CDR3 spells CSVEPRGGDGYTF. CDR3 sequence (DNA): TGCAGCGTTGAACCCAGGGGAGGCGATGGCTACACCTTC.

This clone was counted many times. Being one base from a much bigger clone, this may be a read error. Other nucleotide sequences from this sample produce the same CDR3. This chain connects TRBV5-1 to TRBJ1-6, with a weak D call TRBD1 (5 bases). V was clipped by 0 bases and J by 6 bases, with 10 bases between them. The CDR3 loop spans 15 amino acids. CDR1 and CDR2 (germline): SGHRS, YFSETQ. This CDR3 is CASSLDRFFNSPLHF. DNA for the CDR3: TGCGCCAGCAGCTTGGACAGGTTTTTTAATTCACCCCTCCACTTT.

This clone was seen at least ten times. The V and J genes are TRBV9 and TRBJ2-1; TRBD2 matches at 12 bases. The J segment lost 4 bases and the V segment lost 4 bases, leaving 6 bases of the junction unmatched. CDR3 size: 16 residues. Per germline, CDR1 SGDLS and CDR2 YYNGEE. CDR3 bases: TGTGCCAGCAGCCCTCGACTAGCGGGGGATTACAATGAGCAGTTCTTC. It codes for CASSPRLAGDYNEQFF.